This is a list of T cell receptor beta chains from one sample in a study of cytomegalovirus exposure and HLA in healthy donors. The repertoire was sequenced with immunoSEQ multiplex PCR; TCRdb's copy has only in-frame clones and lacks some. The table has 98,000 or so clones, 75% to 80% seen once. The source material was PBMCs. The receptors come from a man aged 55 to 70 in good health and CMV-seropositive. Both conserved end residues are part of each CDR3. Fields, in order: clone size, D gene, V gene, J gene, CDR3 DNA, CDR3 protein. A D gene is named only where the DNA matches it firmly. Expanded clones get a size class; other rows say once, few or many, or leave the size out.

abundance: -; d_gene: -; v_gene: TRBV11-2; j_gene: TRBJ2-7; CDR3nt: TGTGCCAGCAGCTTAGATGCAGGCCTCTCCGAGCAGTACTTC; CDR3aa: CASSLDAGLSEQYF
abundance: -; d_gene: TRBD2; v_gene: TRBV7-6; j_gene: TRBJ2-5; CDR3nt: TGTGCCAGCAGCTTAGACGGGGGGATAGAGACCCAGTACTTC; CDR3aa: CASSLDGGIETQYF
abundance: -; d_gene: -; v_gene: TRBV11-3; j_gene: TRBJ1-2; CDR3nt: TGTGCCAGCAGGGGATTTAGGGAGGGGCGCACAGATGGCTACACCTTC; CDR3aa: CASRGFREGRTDGYTF
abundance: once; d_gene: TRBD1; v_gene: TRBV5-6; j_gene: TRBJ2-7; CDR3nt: TGTGCCAGCAGCTTGAGGTGGTTAACAGGGGGAGAGCAGTACTTC; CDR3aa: CASSLRWLTGGEQYF
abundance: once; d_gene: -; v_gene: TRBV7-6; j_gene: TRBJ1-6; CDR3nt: TGTGCCAGCAGCCTCCAGGCGGGGGCCAATTCACCCCTCCACTTT; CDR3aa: CASSLQAGANSPLHF
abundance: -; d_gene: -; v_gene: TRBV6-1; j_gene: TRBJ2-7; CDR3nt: TGTGCCAGCTCAGCGGTCAGGAGCTCCTACGAGCAGTACTTC; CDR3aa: CASSAVRSSYEQYF
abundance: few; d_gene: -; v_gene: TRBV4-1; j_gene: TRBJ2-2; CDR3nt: TGCGCCAGCAGCCAAGACCCGGGAAAGGGGGAGCTGTTTTTT; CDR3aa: CASSQDPGKGELFF
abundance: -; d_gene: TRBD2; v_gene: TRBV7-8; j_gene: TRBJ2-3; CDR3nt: TGTGCCAGCAGTTATGTAGCGGGAACAGATACGCAGTATTTT; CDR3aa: CASSYVAGTDTQYF
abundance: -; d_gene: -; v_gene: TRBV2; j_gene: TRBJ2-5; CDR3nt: TGTGCCAGCAGCCCGAAAGGGGGATATGAGACCCAGTACTTC; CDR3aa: CASSPKGGYETQYF
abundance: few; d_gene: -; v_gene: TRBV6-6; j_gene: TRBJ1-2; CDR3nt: TGTGCCAGCAGTTCTACCTCGCCTGGCTACACCTTC; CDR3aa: CASSSTSPGYTF
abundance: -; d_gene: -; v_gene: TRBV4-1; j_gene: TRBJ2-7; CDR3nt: TGCGCCAGCAGCCATTTCTTGGGTCCCAGGGAGCAGTACTTC; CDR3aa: CASSHFLGPREQYF
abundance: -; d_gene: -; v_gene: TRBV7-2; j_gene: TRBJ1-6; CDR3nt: TGTGCCAGCAGCTTAGCGAACAGTCGATATAATTCACCCCTCCACTTT; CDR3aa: CASSLANSRYNSPLHF
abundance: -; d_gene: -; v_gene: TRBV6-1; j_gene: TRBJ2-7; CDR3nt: TGTGCCAGCAGCGCAACAGGGAGCTCCTACGAGCAGTACTTC; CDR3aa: CASSATGSSYEQYF
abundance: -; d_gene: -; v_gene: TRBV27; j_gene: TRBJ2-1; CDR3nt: TGTGCCAGCAGTCCCTTACTAACCGGGACCCAGGGGGGCAATGAGCAGTTCTTC; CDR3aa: CASSPLLTGTQGGNEQFF
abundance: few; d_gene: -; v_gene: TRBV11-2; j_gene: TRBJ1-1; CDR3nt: TGTGCCAGCAGCTGGGGGGGACGGTTGAACACTGAAGCTTTCTTT; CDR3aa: CASSWGGRLNTEAFF
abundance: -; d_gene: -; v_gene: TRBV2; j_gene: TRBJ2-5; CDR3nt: TGTGCCAGCAGGGAGCAAGATGAGACCCAGTACTTC; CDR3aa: CASREQDETQYF
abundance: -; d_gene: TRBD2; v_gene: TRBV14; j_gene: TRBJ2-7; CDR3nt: TGTGCCAGCAGCTTCACTAGCGGGGGATCCTACGAGCAGTACTTC; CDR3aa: CASSFTSGGSYEQYF
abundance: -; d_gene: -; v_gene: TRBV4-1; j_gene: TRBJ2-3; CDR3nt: TGCGCCAGCAGCCAAGATAGGCAGGGGTCTAGCACAGATACGCAGTATTTT; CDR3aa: CASSQDRQGSSTDTQYF
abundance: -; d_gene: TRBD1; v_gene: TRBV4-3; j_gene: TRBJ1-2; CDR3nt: TGCGCCAGCAGCCATTCAGCGACAGGGGTAAACTATGGCTACACCTTC; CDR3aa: CASSHSATGVNYGYTF
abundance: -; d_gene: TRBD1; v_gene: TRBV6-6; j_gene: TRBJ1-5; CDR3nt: TGTGCCAGCAACACAGGGACAGGGGGCAATCAGCCCCAGCATTTT; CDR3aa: CASNTGTGGNQPQHF
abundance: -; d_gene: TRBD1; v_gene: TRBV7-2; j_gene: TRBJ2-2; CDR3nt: TGTGCCAGCAGCGGAGGGACAGGGGGCGGCCACGGGGAGCTGTTTTTT; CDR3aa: CASSGGTGGGHGELFF
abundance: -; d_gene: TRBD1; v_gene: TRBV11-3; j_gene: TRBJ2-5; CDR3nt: TGTGCCAGCAGCTTACTTGGGACCGGTAACAGGGGGCAAGAGACCCAGTACTTC; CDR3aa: CASSLLGTGNRGQETQYF
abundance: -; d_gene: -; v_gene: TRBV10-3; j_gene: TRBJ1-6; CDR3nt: TGTGCCATCAGTGATTCGGGTGGGAGGGATTCACCCCTCCACTTT; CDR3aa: CAISDSGGRDSPLHF
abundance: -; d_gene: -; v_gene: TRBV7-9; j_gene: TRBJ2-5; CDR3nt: TGTGCCAGCAGCTTAGGAGGGCTCCAAGAGACCCAGTACTTC; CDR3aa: CASSLGGLQETQYF
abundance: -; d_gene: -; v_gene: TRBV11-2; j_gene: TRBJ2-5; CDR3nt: TGTGCCAGCAGCCCGACGACGGACACCCAAGAGACCCAGTACTTC; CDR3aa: CASSPTTDTQETQYF
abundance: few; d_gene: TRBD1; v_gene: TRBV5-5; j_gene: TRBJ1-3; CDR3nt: TGTGCCAGCAGCTTGGCCAGGGCTCAGGGGGGCATGAACACCATATATTTT; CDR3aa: CASSLARAQGGMNTIYF
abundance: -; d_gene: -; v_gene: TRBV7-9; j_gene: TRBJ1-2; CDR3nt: TGTGCCAGCAGCTTAGCGCCGGGAGCTGACCGGGGTGGCTACACCTTC; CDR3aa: CASSLAPGADRGGYTF
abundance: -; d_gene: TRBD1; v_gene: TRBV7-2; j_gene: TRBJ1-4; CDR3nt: TGTGCCAGCAGCCCCGGCCCCCCTCAGGGGGTTAATGAAAAACTGTTTTTT; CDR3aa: CASSPGPPQGVNEKLFF
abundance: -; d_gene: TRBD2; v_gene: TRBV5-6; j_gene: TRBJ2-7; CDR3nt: TGTGCCAGCAGCTTGCTAGCGGGGGGGCCCGACGAGCAGTACTTC; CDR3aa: CASSLLAGGPDEQYF
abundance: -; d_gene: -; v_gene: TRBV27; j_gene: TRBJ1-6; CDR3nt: TGTGCCAGCACCCGGGGGGGGGCTTTAAATTCACCCCTCCACTTT; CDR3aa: CASTRGGALNSPLHF
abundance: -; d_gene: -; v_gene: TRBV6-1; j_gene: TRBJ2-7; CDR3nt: TGTGCCAGCAGTTCACAGGGTTTAGGGGACTACGAGCAGTACTTC; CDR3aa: CASSSQGLGDYEQYF